A selection of T cell receptor beta chains follows, all from one sample in a study of CD8+ T cells in alopecia areata. Clones were read by immunoSEQ multiplex PCR, and TCRdb kept only the in-frame ones, dropping some. The data contain 200,000 or so clones, roughly 50% of them singletons. The material sequenced was CD4+ T cells sorted from blood, taken at week 24, from a patient treated with tofacitinib. These receptors were taken from a human donor with alopecia areata. CDR3s include the opening cysteine and the closing phenylalanine or tryptophan. A D gene is named only where the DNA matches it firmly. Some rows mark clone size as missing; the rest say once, few, many or name a class of expanded clone.

>.|TRBD1|TRBV25-1|TRBJ1-6
CASSEWGDRDAYNSPLHF
TGTGCCAGCAGTGAATGGGGGGACAGGGACGCCTATAATTCACCCCTCCACTTT
>.|.|TRBV18|TRBJ2-6
CASSADSGANVLTF
TGTGCCAGCTCAGCCGACTCTGGGGCCAACGTCCTGACTTTC
>.|.|TRBV12-5|TRBJ2-5
CASGSEIQGIQETQYF
TGTGCTAGTGGTTCCGAGATACAGGGAATACAAGAGACCCAGTACTTC
>few|.|TRBV23-1|TRBJ1-5
CASSQSGRTLSNQPQHF
TGCGCCAGCAGTCAATCGGGTAGGACACTGAGCAATCAGCCCCAGCATTTT
>.|TRBD1|TRBV7-2|TRBJ2-3
CASSFGTGITDTQYF
TGTGCCAGCAGCTTCGGGACAGGGATCACAGATACGCAGTATTTT
>.|.|TRBV7-2|TRBJ2-2
CASSLGTPYGELFF
TGTGCCAGCAGCTTAGGGACTCCTTACGGGGAGCTGTTTTTT
>few|.|TRBV6-6|TRBJ2-3
CASSSGLPPDTQYF
TGTGCCAGCAGCTCGGGACTGCCCCCGGATACGCAGTATTTT
>.|.|TRBV7-2|TRBJ1-4
CASSLSASVRNEKLFF
TGTGCCAGCAGCTTATCCGCTTCGGTCCGGAATGAAAAACTGTTTTTT
>once|.|TRBV18|TRBJ1-1
CASSPPSGNTEAFF
TGTGCCAGCTCACCACCTTCAGGGAACACTGAAGCTTTCTTT
>.|TRBD2|TRBV13|TRBJ2-7
CASSRRPPGTSGNHEQYF
TGTGCCAGCAGCAGGCGCCCCCCCGGGACTAGCGGGAACCACGAGCAGTACTTC
>.|.|TRBV5-5|TRBJ2-6
CASSLYGANVLTF
TGTGCCAGCAGCTTGTATGGGGCCAACGTCCTGACTTTC
>few|TRBD2|TRBV7-2|TRBJ2-1
CASSPPGLAYNEQFF
TGTGCCAGCAGTCCCCCCGGACTAGCCTACAATGAGCAGTTCTTC
>few|.|TRBV4-3|TRBJ2-3
CASSQVIGVKTDTQYF
TGCGCCAGCAGCCAGGTTATAGGGGTAAAGACAGATACGCAGTATTTT
>.|TRBD1|TRBV10-3|TRBJ1-6
CAISESTGEGSPLHF
TGTGCCATCAGTGAGTCGACAGGGGAAGGATCACCCCTCCACTTT
>.|.|TRBV2|TRBJ2-3
CASSEAPRGTDTQYF
TGTGCCAGCAGTGAAGCGCCAAGGGGAACAGATACGCAGTATTTT
>.|.|TRBV18|TRBJ2-1
CASSPRTSNNEQFF
TGTGCCAGCTCTCCGAGGACGTCCAACAATGAGCAGTTCTTC
>few|TRBD1|TRBV2|TRBJ2-5
CASTILDRGETQYF
TGTGCCAGCACCATACTCGACAGGGGTGAGACCCAGTACTTC
>few|.|TRBV30|TRBJ1-1
CAWNGNTEAFF
TGTGCCTGGAACGGGAACACTGAAGCTTTCTTT
>few|TRBD1|TRBV6-5|TRBJ2-5
CASREAGTEETQYF
TGTGCCAGCAGGGAGGCCGGGACAGAAGAGACCCAGTACTTC
>.|.|TRBV6-5|TRBJ1-2
CASSYSLRAYGYTF
TGTGCCAGCAGTTACTCGCTCAGGGCCTATGGCTACACCTTC
>few|TRBD1|TRBV4-3|TRBJ1-6
CASSQGEGGYSPLHF
TGCGCCAGCAGCCAAGGCGAAGGGGGCTATTCACCCCTCCACTTT
>.|.|TRBV28|TRBJ2-5
CASRSGTPTQYF
TGTGCCAGCAGATCCGGGACGCCGACCCAGTACTTC
>.|.|TRBV28|TRBJ2-2
CASSLSTSRELFF
TGTGCCAGCAGTTTATCGACTAGTAGGGAGCTGTTTTTT
>.|.|TRBV2|TRBJ2-3
CASSPGPNVDTQYF
TGTGCCAGCAGTCCCGGGCCCAACGTGGATACGCAGTATTTT
>few|TRBD1|TRBV29-1|TRBJ2-5
CSVATGGGETQYF
TGCAGCGTAGCAACAGGGGGCGGGGAGACCCAGTACTTC
>.|.|TRBV29-1|TRBJ2-2
CSVVRGSLNTGELFF
TGCAGCGTTGTCCGGGGATCCCTAAACACCGGGGAGCTGTTTTTT
>.|.|TRBV7-9|TRBJ1-1
CASSFGGAAGTEAFF
TGTGCCAGCAGCTTCGGGGGGGCGGCGGGCACTGAAGCTTTCTTT
>.|.|TRBV5-1|TRBJ1-2
CASSLDTGIGYGYTF
TGCGCCAGCAGCTTGGATACAGGGATCGGCTATGGCTACACCTTC
>.|.|TRBV11-2|TRBJ2-1
CASSSARSDPSSYNEQFF
TGTGCCAGCAGCTCTGCCCGATCCGATCCCAGCTCCTACAATGAGCAGTTCTTC
>.|.|TRBV9|TRBJ2-3
CASSPPGHSTTDTQYF
TGTGCCAGCAGCCCACCGGGACATTCTACCACAGATACGCAGTATTTT
>.|TRBD1|TRBV7-2|TRBJ2-4
CASSLHRGLNIQYF
TGTGCCAGCAGCTTACACAGGGGGCTGAACATTCAGTACTTC
>.|.|TRBV29-1|TRBJ2-7
CSVRTRRSYEQYF
TGCAGCGTTAGGACGCGAAGGTCCTACGAGCAGTACTTC
>.|.|TRBV5-1|TRBJ2-7
CASSLGGRGVNEQYF
TGCGCCAGCAGCTTGGGGGGACGCGGCGTCAACGAGCAGTACTTC
>.|.|TRBV9|TRBJ2-5
CASSNNNRETQYF
TGTGCCAGCAGTAATAATAACCGGGAGACCCAGTACTTC
>.|.|TRBV19|TRBJ1-2
CASSIDRQRGYTF
TGTGCCAGTAGTATAGACCGACAGCGCGGCTACACCTTC
>few|.|TRBV6-5|TRBJ1-1
CASSLGGRTNTEAFF
TGTGCCAGCAGCCTCGGGGGCCGTACGAACACTGAAGCTTTCTTT
>.|.|TRBV7-2|TRBJ2-7
CASSLLASTGEQYF
TGTGCCAGCAGCCTCCTAGCGAGTACAGGGGAGCAGTACTTC
>.|.|TRBV30|TRBJ2-1
CAWSRSSYNEQFF
TGTGCCTGGAGTCGTAGCTCCTACAATGAGCAGTTCTTC
>once|TRBD2|TRBV4-1|TRBJ2-4
CASSPIHGRGAKNIQYF
TGCGCCAGCAGCCCAATCCACGGGCGGGGGGCCAAAAACATTCAGTACTTC
>.|.|TRBV30|TRBJ1-5
CAWSVSENQPQHF
TGTGCCTGGAGTGTATCAGAAAATCAGCCCCAGCATTTT